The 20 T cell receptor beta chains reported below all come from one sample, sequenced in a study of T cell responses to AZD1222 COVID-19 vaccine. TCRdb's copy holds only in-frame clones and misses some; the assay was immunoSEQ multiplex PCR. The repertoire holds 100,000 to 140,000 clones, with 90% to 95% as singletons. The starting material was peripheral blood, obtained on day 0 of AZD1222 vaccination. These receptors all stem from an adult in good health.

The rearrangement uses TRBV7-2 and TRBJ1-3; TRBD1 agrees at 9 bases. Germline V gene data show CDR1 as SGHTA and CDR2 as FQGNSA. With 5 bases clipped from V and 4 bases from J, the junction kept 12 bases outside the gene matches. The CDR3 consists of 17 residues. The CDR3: CASSRNPGQGSGNTIYF. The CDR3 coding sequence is TGTGCCAGCAGCCGTAACCCGGGACAGGGATCAGGAAACACCATATATTTT.

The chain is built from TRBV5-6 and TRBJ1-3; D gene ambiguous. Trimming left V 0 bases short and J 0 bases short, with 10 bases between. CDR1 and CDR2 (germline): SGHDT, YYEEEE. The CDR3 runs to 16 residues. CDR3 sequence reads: CASSLAILASGNTIYF. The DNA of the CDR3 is TGTGCCAGCAGCTTGGCCATACTGGCCTCTGGAAACACCATATATTTT.

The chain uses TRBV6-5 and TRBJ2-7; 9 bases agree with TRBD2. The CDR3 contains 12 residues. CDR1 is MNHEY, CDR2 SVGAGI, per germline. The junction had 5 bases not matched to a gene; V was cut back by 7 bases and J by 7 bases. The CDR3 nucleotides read TGTGCCAGCAATGGCGGGGGGGATGAGCAGTACTTC. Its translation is CASNGGGDEQYF.

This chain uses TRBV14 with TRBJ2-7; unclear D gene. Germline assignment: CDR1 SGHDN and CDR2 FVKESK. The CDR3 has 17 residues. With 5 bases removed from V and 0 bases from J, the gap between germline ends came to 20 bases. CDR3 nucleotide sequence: TGTGCCAGCAGCTACGACCCTTTGGACGACGGCTCCTACGAGCAGTACTTC. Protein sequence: CASSYDPLDDGSYEQYF.

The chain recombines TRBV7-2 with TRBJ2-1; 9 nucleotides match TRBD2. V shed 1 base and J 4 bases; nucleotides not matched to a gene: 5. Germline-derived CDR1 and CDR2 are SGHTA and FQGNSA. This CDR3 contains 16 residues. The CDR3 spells CASSLDGGGAYNEQFF. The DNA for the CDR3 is TGTGCCAGCAGCTTAGATGGCGGGGGGGCTTACAATGAGCAGTTCTTC. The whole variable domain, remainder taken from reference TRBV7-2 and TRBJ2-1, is GAGVSQSPSNKVTEKGKDVELRCDPISGHTALYWYRQSLGQGLEFLIYFQGNSAPDKSGLPSDRFSAERTGGSVSTLTIQRTQQEDSAVYLCASSLDGGGAYNEQFFGPGTRLTVL.

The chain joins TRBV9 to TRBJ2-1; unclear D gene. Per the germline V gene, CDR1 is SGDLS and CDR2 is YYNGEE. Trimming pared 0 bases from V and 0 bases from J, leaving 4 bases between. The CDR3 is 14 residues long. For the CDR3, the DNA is TGTGCCAGCAGCGTAGACAGCTCCTACAATGAGCAGTTCTTC. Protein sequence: CASSVDSSYNEQFF. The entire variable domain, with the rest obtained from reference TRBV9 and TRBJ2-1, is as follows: DSGVTQTPKHLITATGQRVTLRCSPRSGDLSVYWYQQSLDQGLQFLIQYYNGEERAKGNILERFSAQQFPDLHSELNLSSLELGDSALYFCASSVDSSYNEQFFGPGTRLTVL.

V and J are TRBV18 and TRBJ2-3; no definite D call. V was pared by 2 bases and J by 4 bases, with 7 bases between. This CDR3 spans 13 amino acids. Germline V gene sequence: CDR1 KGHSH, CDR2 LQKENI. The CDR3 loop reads CASSPVSADTQYF. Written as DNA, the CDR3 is TGTGCCAGCTCACCAGTGAGCGCAGATACGCAGTATTTT.

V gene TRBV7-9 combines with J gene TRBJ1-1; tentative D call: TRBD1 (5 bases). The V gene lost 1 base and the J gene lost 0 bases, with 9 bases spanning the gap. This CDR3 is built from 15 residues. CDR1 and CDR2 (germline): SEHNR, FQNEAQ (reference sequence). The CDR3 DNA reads TGTGCCAGCAGCTTAGAGGGGCCCTTGAACACTGAAGCTTTCTTT. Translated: CASSLEGPLNTEAFF.

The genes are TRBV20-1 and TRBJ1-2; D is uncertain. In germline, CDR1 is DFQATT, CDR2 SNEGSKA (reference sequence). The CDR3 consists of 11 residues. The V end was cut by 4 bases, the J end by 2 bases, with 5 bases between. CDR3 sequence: CSAIGNYGYTF. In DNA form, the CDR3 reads TGCAGTGCTATAGGGAACTATGGCTACACCTTC.

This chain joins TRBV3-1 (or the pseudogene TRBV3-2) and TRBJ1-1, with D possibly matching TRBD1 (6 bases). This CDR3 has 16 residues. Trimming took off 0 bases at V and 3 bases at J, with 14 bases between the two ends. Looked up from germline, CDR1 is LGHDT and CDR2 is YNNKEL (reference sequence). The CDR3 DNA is TGTGCCAGCAGCCAAGATCCAGACAGGTTGGACACTGAAGCTTTCTTT. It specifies CASSQDPDRLDTEAFF.

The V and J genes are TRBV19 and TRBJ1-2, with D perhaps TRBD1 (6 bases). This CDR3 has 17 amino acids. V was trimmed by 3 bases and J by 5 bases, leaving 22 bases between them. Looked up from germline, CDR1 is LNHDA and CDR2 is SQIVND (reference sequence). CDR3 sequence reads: CASSIGQGSPVLYGYTF. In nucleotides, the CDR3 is TGTGCCAGTAGTATCGGGCAGGGGTCCCCGGTACTATATGGCTACACCTTC. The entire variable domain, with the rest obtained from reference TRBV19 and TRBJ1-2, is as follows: DGGITQSPKYLFRKEGQNVTLSCEQNLNHDAMYWYRQDPGQGLRLIYYSQIVNDFQKGDIAEGYSVSREKKESFPLTVTSAQKNPTAFYLCASSIGQGSPVLYGYTFGSGTRLTVV.

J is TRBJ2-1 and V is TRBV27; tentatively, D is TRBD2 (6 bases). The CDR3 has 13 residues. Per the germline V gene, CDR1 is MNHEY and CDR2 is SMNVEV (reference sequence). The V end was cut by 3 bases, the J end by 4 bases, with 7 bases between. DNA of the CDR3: TGTGCCAGCAGTTTTGCGGGATACAATGAGCAGTTCTTC. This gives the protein CASSFAGYNEQFF.

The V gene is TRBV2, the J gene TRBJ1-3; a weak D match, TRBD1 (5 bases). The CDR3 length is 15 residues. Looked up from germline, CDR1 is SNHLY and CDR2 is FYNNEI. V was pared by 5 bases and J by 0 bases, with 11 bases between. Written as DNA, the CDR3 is TGTGCCAGCAGTTACAGGCTACGCTCTGGAAACACCATATATTTT. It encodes CASSYRLRSGNTIYF.

CDR3 nucleotide sequence: TGTGCCAGCTCACCCACAGGGGACCCCTACGAGCAGTACTTC. Protein product: CASSPTGDPYEQYF. The V call is TRBV18, the J call TRBJ2-7; 7 nucleotides line up with TRBD1. This CDR3 comprises 14 residues. Germline V lookup: CDR1 KGHSH, CDR2 LQKENI. After removal of 3 bases from V and 2 bases from J, the junction contained 4 bases not matched to a gene.

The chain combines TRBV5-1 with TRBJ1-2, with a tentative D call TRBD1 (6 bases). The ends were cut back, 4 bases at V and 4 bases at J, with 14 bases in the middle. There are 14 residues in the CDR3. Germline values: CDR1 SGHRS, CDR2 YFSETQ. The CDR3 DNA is TGCGCCAGCAGCCAGGACAGCCTCGGCTATGGCTACACCTTC. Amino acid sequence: CASSQDSLGYGYTF.

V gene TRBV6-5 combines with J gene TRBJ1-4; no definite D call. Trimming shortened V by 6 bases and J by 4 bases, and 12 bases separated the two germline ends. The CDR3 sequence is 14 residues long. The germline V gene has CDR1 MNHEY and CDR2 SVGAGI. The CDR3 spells CASSRDRSNEKLFF. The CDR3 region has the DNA TGTGCCAGCAGCCGAGACCGGAGTAATGAAAAACTGTTTTTT.

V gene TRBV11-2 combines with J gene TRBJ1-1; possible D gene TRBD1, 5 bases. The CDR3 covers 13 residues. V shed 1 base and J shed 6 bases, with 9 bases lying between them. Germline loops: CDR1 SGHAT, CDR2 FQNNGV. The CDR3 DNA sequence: TGTGCCAGCAGCTTAGCCCAGGGAGCTGAAGCTTTCTTT. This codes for CASSLAQGAEAFF.

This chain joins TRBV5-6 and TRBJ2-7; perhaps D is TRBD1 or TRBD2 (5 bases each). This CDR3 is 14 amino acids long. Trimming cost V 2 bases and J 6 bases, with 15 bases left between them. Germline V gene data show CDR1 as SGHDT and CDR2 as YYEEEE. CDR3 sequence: CASSLSVPGREQYF. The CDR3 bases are TGTGCCAGCAGCTTATCAGTCCCGGGGCGCGAGCAGTACTTC.

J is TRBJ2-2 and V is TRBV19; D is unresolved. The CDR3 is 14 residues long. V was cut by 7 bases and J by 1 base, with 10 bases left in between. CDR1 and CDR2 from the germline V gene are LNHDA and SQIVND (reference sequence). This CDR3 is CASKRQRNTGELFF. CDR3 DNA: TGTGCCAGTAAACGTCAGCGGAACACCGGGGAGCTGTTTTTT.

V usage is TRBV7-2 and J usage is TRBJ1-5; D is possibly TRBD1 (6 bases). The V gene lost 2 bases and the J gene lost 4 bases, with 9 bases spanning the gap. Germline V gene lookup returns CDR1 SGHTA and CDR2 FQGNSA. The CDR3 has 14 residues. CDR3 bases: TGTGCCAGCAGCTTATTAAGGGGGAATCAGCCCCAGCATTTT. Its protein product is CASSLLRGNQPQHF. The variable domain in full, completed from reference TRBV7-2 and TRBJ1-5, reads GAGVSQSPSNKVTEKGKDVELRCDPISGHTALYWYRQSLGQGLEFLIYFQGNSAPDKSGLPSDRFSAERTGGSVSTLTIQRTQQEDSAVYLCASSLLRGNQPQHFGDGTRLSIL.